The 18 T cell receptor beta chains presented below share a single source sample, sequenced in a study of shared clonotypes between healthy human individuals. Clones were read by immunoSEQ multiplex PCR, and TCRdb kept only the in-frame ones, dropping some. The data contain around 2.3 million clones, approximately 96% of them singletons. Material: naive CD4+ T cells sorted from blood. Documented subset: CD45RA+ positively selected. These receptors came from a man aged 18 to 35 in good health.

J is TRBJ2-1 and V is TRBV10-1; TRBD1 might be the D (6 bases). Germline lookup yields CDR1 WNHNN and CDR2 SYGVQD (reference sequence). The CDR3 runs 13 residues. Trimming cost V 4 bases and J 9 bases, with 13 bases left between them. CDR3 DNA: TGCGCCAGCAGTGCCTGGGGGCAGGGTGAGCAGTTCTTC. Its translation is CASSAWGQGEQFF.

The chain uses TRBV7-3 and TRBJ2-5; 10 nucleotides match TRBD1. This CDR3 comprises 15 residues. After removal of 1 base from V and 5 bases from J, the junction contained 4 bases not matched to a gene. CDR1 and CDR2 (germline): SGHTA, FQGTGA. For the CDR3, the DNA is TGTGCCAGCAGCTTAATAAGGGGACAGGGGGAGACCCAGTACTTC. Encoded protein: CASSLIRGQGETQYF.

In nucleotides, the CDR3 is TGTGCCAGCAGCTTGCTAACAACAGGGAACACTGAAGCTTTCTTT. Its protein product is CASSLLTTGNTEAFF. This chain joins TRBV7-9 and TRBJ1-1; D might be TRBD1 (5 bases). Germline CDR1 is SEHNR and CDR2 is FQNEAQ (reference sequence). The CDR3 totals 15 residues. Trimming took off 3 bases at V and 1 base at J, with 12 bases between the two ends.

The CDR3 DNA follows: TGTGCCAGCAGCGATGGACTGGGCTATGTAGGCTACACCTTC. Its protein is CASSDGLGYVGYTF. The V and J genes are TRBV6-1 and TRBJ1-2, with no clear D. Trimming took 6 bases from V and 8 from J, leaving 19 bases between them. The CDR3 contains 14 residues. Germline V gene data show CDR1 as MNHNS and CDR2 as SASEGT.

The chain combines TRBV5-6 with TRBJ2-3; 10 positions match TRBD1. The CDR3 consists of 16 residues. V trimming: 4 bases; J trimming: 1 base; junction bases outside the gene matches: 6. Looked up from germline, CDR1 is SGHDT and CDR2 is YYEEEE. As DNA, the CDR3 is TGTGCCAGCAGCCTCACCGGGACAGGGGGCACAGATACGCAGTATTTT. It specifies CASSLTGTGGTDTQYF. The whole variable domain, remainder taken from reference TRBV5-6 and TRBJ2-3, is DAGVTQSPTHLIKTRGQQVTLRCSPKSGHDTVSWYQQALGQGPQFIFQYYEEEERQRGNFPDRFSGHQFPNYSSELNVNALLLGDSALYLCASSLTGTGGTDTQYFGPGTRLTVL.

This clone was seen a single time. This chain joins TRBV11-2 and TRBJ1-2; perhaps TRBD1 as D (6 bases). Germline CDR1 is SGHAT and CDR2 is FQNNGV. The CDR3 is made up of 15 amino acids. Trimming cost V 3 bases and J 3 bases, with 14 bases left between them. The CDR3 DNA sequence: TGTGCCAGCAGCTTGGGAGCCGGGGGCGACTATGGCTACACCTTC. Its protein product is CASSLGAGGDYGYTF.

The chain recombines TRBV30 with TRBJ2-7; D call uncertain. CDR1 GTSNPN and CDR2 SVGIG come from the germline V gene (reference sequence). This CDR3 contains 15 residues. The V end lost 0 bases, the J end lost 5 bases, and 17 bases lay between the germline ends. CDR3 sequence: CAWSVTTPHFHEQYF. In nucleotides, the CDR3 is TGTGCCTGGAGTGTTACTACCCCCCACTTCCACGAGCAGTACTTC.

The chain joins TRBV18 to TRBJ1-1; no reliable D call. From germline, CDR1 is KGHSH and CDR2 LQKENI. The length of the CDR3 is 13 residues. V lost 4 bases and J lost 1, with 7 bases in between. CDR3 coding DNA: TGTGCCAGCTCACGAGCATGGAACACTGAAGCTTTCTTT. Protein sequence: CASSRAWNTEAFF.

This chain joins TRBV29-1 and TRBJ1-2; weak D call: TRBD1 (6 bases). The germline V gene encodes CDR1 SQVTM and CDR2 ANQGSEA. CDR3 length: 15 residues. V was shortened by 2 bases and J by 4 bases, with 17 bases between the two germline ends. Here the CDR3 reads CSVEFPQGQVYGYTF. CDR3 DNA sequence: TGCAGCGTTGAATTTCCCCAGGGGCAGGTCTATGGCTACACCTTC.

V usage is TRBV30 and J usage is TRBJ1-6, with D perhaps TRBD1 (6 bases). The length of the CDR3 is 13 residues. Deletions cut 3 bases from V and 11 bases from J, with 14 bases between. Germline V CDR1 and CDR2: GTSNPN, SVGIG (reference sequence). CDR3 DNA: TGTGCCTGGAGAACCATACAGGGTGCACCCCTCCACTTT. Residues: CAWRTIQGAPLHF.

The V gene is TRBV18, the J gene TRBJ2-2; D remains unclear. The CDR3 totals 15 residues. Germline loops: CDR1 KGHSH, CDR2 LQKENI. Trimming took off 2 bases at V and 7 bases at J, with 14 bases between the two ends. The CDR3 reads CASSPSIIGGGELFF. DNA for the CDR3: TGTGCCAGCTCACCATCGATAATTGGTGGCGGGGAGCTGTTTTTT.

V gene TRBV6-5 combines with J gene TRBJ1-2; D possibly corresponds to TRBD1 (5 bases). V dropped 6 bases and J dropped 7 bases, with 9 bases sitting between them. Germline CDR1 is MNHEY and CDR2 is SVGAGI. This CDR3 is built from 11 residues. The CDR3 coding sequence is TGTGCCAGCAGCAATCAGGGTGGCTACACCTTC. Translated, it gives CASSNQGGYTF.

This chain joins TRBV7-2 and TRBJ1-5; a weak D match, TRBD1 (6 bases). Germline loops: CDR1 SGHTA, CDR2 FQGNSA. The ends were cut back, 5 bases at V and 6 bases at J, with 17 bases in the middle. The CDR3 sequence is 15 residues long. The CDR3 reads CASSPRQGTFQPQHF. DNA for the CDR3: TGTGCCAGCAGCCCTCGGCAGGGGACGTTTCAGCCCCAGCATTTT.

This clone was seen only once. V usage is TRBV2 and J usage is TRBJ2-5, with unresolved D. V lost 6 bases and J 1 base, leaving 12 bases between the germline ends. CDR1 and CDR2 (germline): SNHLY, FYNNEI. The CDR3 loop spans 14 amino acids. CDR3 sequence (DNA): TGTGCCAGCAGGTCTGTCATTCCCCAAGAGACCCAGTACTTC. Residues: CASRSVIPQETQYF.

CDR3 in amino acids: CASSPGEANYGYTF. CDR3 bases: TGCGCCAGCAGCCCCGGGGAAGCTAACTATGGCTACACCTTC. The chain links TRBV5-1 to TRBJ1-2; D is undetermined. The CDR3 extends over 14 amino acids. Trimming pared 4 bases from V and 0 bases from J, leaving 10 bases between. CDR1 and CDR2 (germline): SGHRS, YFSETQ. The full variable domain, its missing parts supplied by reference TRBV5-1 and TRBJ1-2, is KAGVTQTPRYLIKTRGQQVTLSCSPISGHRSVSWYQQTPGQGLQFLFEYFSETQRNKGNFPGRFSGRQFSNSRSEMNVSTLELGDSALYLCASSPGEANYGYTFGSGTRLTVV.

V gene TRBV6-6 combines with J gene TRBJ2-7, with TRBD1 matching 8 bases. The CDR3 length is 14 residues. V dropped 6 bases and J dropped 6; count of bases not matched to a gene: 10. The V gene's germline CDR1 is MNHNY and CDR2 SVGAGI (reference sequence). CDR3 nucleotides: TGTGCCAGCAGAACAGGGGGGAGGATGGGCGAGCAGTACTTC. This translates into CASRTGGRMGEQYF.

The chain employs TRBV7-9 and TRBJ2-1; 9 nucleotides agree with TRBD2. CDR1 is SEHNR and CDR2 is FQNEAQ in the germline V gene (reference sequence). V lost 4 bases to trimming and J lost 4 bases; unmatched junction nucleotides: 8. The CDR3 sequence is 16 residues long. The CDR3, as DNA: TGTGCCAGCAGCTCAGTAGCGGGGGACAGTTACAATGAGCAGTTCTTC. It is translated as CASSSVAGDSYNEQFF.

This sequence joins TRBV13 and TRBJ2-5, with a tentative D call TRBD2 (6 bases). Trimming cost V 5 bases and J 5 bases, with 15 bases left between them. CDR1 PRHDT and CDR2 FYEKMQ come from the germline V gene (reference sequence). This CDR3 has 14 amino acids. CDR3 in DNA: TGTGCCAGCAGCAGAAGCGGGTGGACGGAGACCCAGTACTTC. This gives the protein CASSRSGWTETQYF.